Given below is one T cell receptor beta chain in context. CDR1 and CDR2 (germline): MNHEY, SVGAGI. Trimming removed 0 bases at V and 6 bases at J, with 11 bases between. This CDR3 has 14 residues. The sample comes from a study of cytomegalovirus exposure and HLA in healthy donors. Study background: Early released data comprised about 90 million unique TCRs from HLA-typed donors.

PCR was performed using 60 Vbeta and 13 Jbeta primers. Clones were read by immunoSEQ multiplex PCR, and TCRdb kept only the in-frame ones, dropping some. The data hold 210,000 or so clones, with approximately 80% observed a single time. This receptor was identified in a man aged 35-49 years in good health and CMV-seronegative. The rearrangement joins TRBV6-5 to TRBJ1-1; D gene unclear. The sequencing sample was made of PBMCs. The CDR3 DNA follows: TGTGCCAGCAGTTACTCGATAGGTGCGGCTGAAGCTTTCTTT. It is translated as CASSYSIGAAEAFF.